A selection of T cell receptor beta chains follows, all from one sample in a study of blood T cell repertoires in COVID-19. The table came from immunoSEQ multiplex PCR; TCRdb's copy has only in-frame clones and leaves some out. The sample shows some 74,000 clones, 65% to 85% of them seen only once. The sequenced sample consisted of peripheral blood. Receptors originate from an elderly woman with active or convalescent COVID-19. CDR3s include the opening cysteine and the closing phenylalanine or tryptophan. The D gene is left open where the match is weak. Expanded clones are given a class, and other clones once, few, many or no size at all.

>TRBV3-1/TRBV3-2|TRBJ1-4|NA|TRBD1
TGTGCCAGCAGCCTTACGACAGGGGGCGCGGATGAAAAACTGTTTTTT
CASSLTTGGADEKLFF
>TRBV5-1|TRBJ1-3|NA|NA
TGCGCCAGCAGCACCTCTCGGGACACAAACTCTGGAAACACCATATATTTT
CASSTSRDTNSGNTIYF
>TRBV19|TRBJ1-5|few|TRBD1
TGTGCCAGTAATTCCCCCGGACAGGGGGCTAAGGGAGGGCAGCCCCAGCATTTT
CASNSPGQGAKGGQPQHF
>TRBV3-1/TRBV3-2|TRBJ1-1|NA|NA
TGTGCCAGCAGCCAACAGGGTTTTAGCACTGAAGCTTTCTTT
CASSQQGFSTEAFF
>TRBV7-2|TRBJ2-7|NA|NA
TGTGCCAGCAGTTCCCACCCCACCGCGACCTACGAGCAGTACTTC
CASSSHPTATYEQYF
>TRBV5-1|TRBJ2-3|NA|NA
TGCGCCAGCAGCTTGGCCCACCACAGTGGAGATACGCAGTATTTT
CASSLAHHSGDTQYF
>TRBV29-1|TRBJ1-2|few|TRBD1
TGCAGCGCCGGACAGGGTAAGACCTCCTGTGGCTACACCTTC
CSAGQGKTSCGYTF
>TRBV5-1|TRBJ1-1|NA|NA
TGCGCCAGCAGCTGGACAGCAAGTTCGAACACTGAAGCTTTCTTT
CASSWTASSNTEAFF
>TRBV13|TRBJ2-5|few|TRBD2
TGTGCCAGCAGCTTATGGGGCCAGCGGGAGATCCGAGAGACCCAGTACTTC
CASSLWGQREIRETQYF
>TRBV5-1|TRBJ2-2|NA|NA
TGCGCCAGCAGCTTCACTAGCCCCGGGACCGGGGAGCTGTTTTTT
CASSFTSPGTGELFF
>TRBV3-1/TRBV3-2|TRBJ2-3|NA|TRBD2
TGTGCCAGCAGCCAAGACGGACTAGCGGGTGGGGTTGAAGATACGCAGTATTTT
CASSQDGLAGGVEDTQYF
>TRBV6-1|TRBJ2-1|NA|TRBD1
TGTGCCAGCAGTGGGGGACAGGGAACTCTCTACAATGAGCAGTTCTTC
CASSGGQGTLYNEQFF
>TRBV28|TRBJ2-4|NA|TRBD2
TGTGCCAGCAGTCCAACCGGGACTAGCGGGGGGTGGATAGCCAAAAACATTCAGTACTTC
CASSPTGTSGGWIAKNIQYF
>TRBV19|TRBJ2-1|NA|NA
TGTGCCAGTAGTACAGGGGTTTTGTTCAATGAGCAGTTCTTC
CASSTGVLFNEQFF
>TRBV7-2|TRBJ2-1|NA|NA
TGTGCCAGCAGCCCGGCCGGACAGCGTAGCAATGAGCAGTTCTTC
CASSPAGQRSNEQFF
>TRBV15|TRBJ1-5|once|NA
TGTGCCACCAGCCTTGAGGGGGATCAGCCCCAGCATTTT
CATSLEGDQPQHF
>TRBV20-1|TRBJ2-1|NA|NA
TGCAGTGCTAGTCCCTGGGACTCGAGCTCCTACAATGAGCAGTTCTTC
CSASPWDSSSYNEQFF
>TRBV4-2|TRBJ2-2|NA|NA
TGTGCCAGCAGCCACCAGGGTGGGGGGTTTTACACCGGGGAGCTGTTTTTT
CASSHQGGGFYTGELFF
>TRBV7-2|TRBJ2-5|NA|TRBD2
TGTGCCAGCAGCTTTCCCCTCGGGGGGTCGGAGACCCAGTACTTC
CASSFPLGGSETQYF
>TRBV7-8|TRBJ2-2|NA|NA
TGTGCCAGCAGCTTACGGATAGCGACTTTGGGCGGGGAGCTGTTTTTT
CASSLRIATLGGELFF
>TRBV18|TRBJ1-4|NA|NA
TGTGCCAGCTCACCTTACACCGGGAGCCAGAATGAAAAACTGTTTTTT
CASSPYTGSQNEKLFF
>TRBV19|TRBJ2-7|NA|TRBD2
TGTGCCAGTAGTAAAAAACTAGCGGGAGTTTCCGAGCAGTACTTC
CASSKKLAGVSEQYF
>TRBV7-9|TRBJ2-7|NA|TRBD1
TGTGCCAGCAGCTTGCCGGGACAGAGAACCTACGAGCAGTACTTC
CASSLPGQRTYEQYF
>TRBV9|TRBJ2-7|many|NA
TGTGCCAGCAGCGTAGGGTCAGGGGACGAGCAGTACTTC
CASSVGSGDEQYF
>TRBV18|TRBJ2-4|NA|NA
TGTGCCAGCTCATCCACAGGGTTGAGCATTCAGTACTTC
CASSSTGLSIQYF
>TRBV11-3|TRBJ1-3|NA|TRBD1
TGTGCCAGCAGCTCGATTACAGGGGGAGGCGGAAACACCATATATTTT
CASSSITGGGGNTIYF
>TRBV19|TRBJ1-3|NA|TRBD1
TGTGCCAGTAGTAGGACAGGTGGAAACACCATATATTTT
CASSRTGGNTIYF
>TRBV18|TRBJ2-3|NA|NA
TGTGCCAGCTCAATCACTTCACCCCCAGATACGCAGTATTTT
CASSITSPPDTQYF
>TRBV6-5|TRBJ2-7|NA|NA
TGTGCCAGCAGGAAACAGTGGTACGAGCAGTACTTC
CASRKQWYEQYF